The following is a T cell receptor beta chain sequence with its context. One entry per CDR3 protein, called by TCRdb with MiXCR from the RT-PCR reads. Of about 680,000 distinct CDR3 sequences in the sample, 11% to 15% are singletons; the top ten hold about 3.9%. Trimming took off 6 bases at V and 4 bases at J, with 8 bases between the two ends. This CDR3 spans 11 amino acids. The germline gives CDR1 DFQATT, CDR2 SNEGSKA (reference sequence). This receptor was identified in a female donor in good health, serving as a healthy control. V gene TRBV20-1 combines with J gene TRBJ2-3; D call uncertain. Sequencing used memory CD4+ T cells from blood. The DNA of the CDR3 is TGCAGTGCCCCTCCAGCAGATACGCAGTATTTT. The encoded protein is CSAPPADTQYF.